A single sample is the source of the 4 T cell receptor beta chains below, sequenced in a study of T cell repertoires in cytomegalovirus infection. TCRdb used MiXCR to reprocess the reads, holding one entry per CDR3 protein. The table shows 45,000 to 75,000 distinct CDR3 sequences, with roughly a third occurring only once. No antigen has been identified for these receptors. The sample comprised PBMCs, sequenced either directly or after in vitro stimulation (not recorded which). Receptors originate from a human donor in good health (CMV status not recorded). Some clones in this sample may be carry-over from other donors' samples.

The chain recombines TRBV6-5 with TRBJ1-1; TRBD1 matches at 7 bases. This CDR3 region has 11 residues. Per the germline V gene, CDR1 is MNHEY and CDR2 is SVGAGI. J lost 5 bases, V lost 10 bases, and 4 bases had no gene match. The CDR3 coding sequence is TGTGCCACCACCAGGGGGACTGAAGCTTTCTTT. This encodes CATTRGTEAFF.

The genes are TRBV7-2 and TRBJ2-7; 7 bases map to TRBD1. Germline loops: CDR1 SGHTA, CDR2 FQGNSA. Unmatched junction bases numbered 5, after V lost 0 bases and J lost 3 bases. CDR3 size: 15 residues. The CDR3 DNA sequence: TGTGCCAGCAGCTTAGCTGTGACAGGGTACTACGAGCAGTACTTC. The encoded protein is CASSLAVTGYYEQYF.

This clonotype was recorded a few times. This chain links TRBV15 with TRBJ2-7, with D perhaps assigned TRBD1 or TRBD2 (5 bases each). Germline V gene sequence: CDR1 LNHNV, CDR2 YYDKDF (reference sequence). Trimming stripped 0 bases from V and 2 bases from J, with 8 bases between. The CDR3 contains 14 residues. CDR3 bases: TGTGCCACCAGCAGAGACAGGGACCCCTACGAGCAGTACTTC. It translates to CATSRDRDPYEQYF.

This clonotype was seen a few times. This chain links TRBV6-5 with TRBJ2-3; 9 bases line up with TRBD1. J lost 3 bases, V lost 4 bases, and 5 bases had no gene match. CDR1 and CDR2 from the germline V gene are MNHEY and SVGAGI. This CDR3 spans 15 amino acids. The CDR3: CASSSSGTGTDTQYF. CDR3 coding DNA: TGTGCCAGCAGTTCATCGGGGACAGGGACAGATACGCAGTATTTT.